The 32 T cell receptor beta chains given below trace back to one sample, sequenced in a study of blood T cell repertoires in COVID-19. Here immunoSEQ multiplex PCR was the method, and the copy in TCRdb shows in-frame clones only, minus some. The sample records roughly 250,000 clones, about 90% being singletons. The sample was peripheral blood. These receptors all stem from a woman in her twenties or thirties with COVID-19, enrolled during active disease.

The rearrangement uses TRBV28 and TRBJ1-1; a weak D match, TRBD1 (5 bases). The CDR3 is 15 residues long. V lost 7 bases, J lost 3 bases, and 18 bases lay in between. The germline V gene encodes CDR1 MDHEN and CDR2 SYDVKM. For the CDR3, the DNA is TGTGCCAGCACCCTGGGCCCTGGAGGGGACACTGAAGCTTTCTTT. It specifies CASTLGPGGDTEAFF.

The chain combines TRBV5-6 with TRBJ1-1; D may be TRBD1 (5 bases). Per germline, CDR1 SGHDT and CDR2 YYEEEE. The V gene lost 0 bases and the J gene lost 5 bases, with 14 bases spanning the gap. CDR3 length equals 15 residues. The CDR3 loop reads CASSLDFDSTTEAFF. Written as DNA, the CDR3 is TGTGCCAGCAGCTTGGATTTCGACAGTACGACTGAAGCTTTCTTT.

J is TRBJ1-2 and V is TRBV3-1 (or the pseudogene TRBV3-2); TRBD1 matches 9 bases. The CDR3 runs to 15 residues. Germline lookup yields CDR1 LGHDT and CDR2 YNNKEL (reference sequence). The junction had 9 bases not matched to a gene; V was cut back by 4 bases and J by 6 bases. CDR3 bases: TGTGCCAGCAGCCCGATCACCGGGACAGGGCATGGCTACACCTTC. Protein sequence: CASSPITGTGHGYTF.

V is TRBV6-5 and J is TRBJ2-7; 8 bases are shared with TRBD2. This CDR3 spans 16 amino acids. Germline trimming cut 3 bases from V and 2 bases from J; bases unmatched to any gene: 9. CDR1 MNHEY and CDR2 SVGAGI come from the germline V gene. The CDR3 DNA reads TGTGCCAGCAGTTATTCGGGAGGGGCGGTAACCTACGAGCAGTACTTC. Amino acids: CASSYSGGAVTYEQYF.

This chain uses TRBV5-5 with TRBJ1-2; the match to TRBD1 covers 8 bases. Germline trimming cut 0 bases from V and 3 bases from J; bases unmatched to any gene: 10. The CDR3 is made up of 17 amino acids. CDR1 and CDR2 from the germline V gene are SGHKS and YYEKEE (reference sequence). The CDR3 loop is CASSLELFQGAYYGYTF. CDR3 nucleotides: TGTGCCAGCAGCTTGGAGCTGTTTCAGGGGGCCTACTATGGCTACACCTTC.

V gene TRBV10-3 combines with J gene TRBJ2-7, with unresolved D. V was shortened by 0 bases and J by 3 bases, with 24 bases between the two germline ends. The V gene's germline CDR1 is ENHRY and CDR2 SYGVKD. This CDR3 contains 19 residues. CDR3 amino acids: CAISESANPGQIKGYEQYF. CDR3 DNA: TGTGCCATCAGTGAGTCTGCCAATCCAGGTCAAATCAAAGGCTACGAGCAGTACTTC.

The chain couples TRBV7-2 to TRBJ1-5; no definite D call. CDR1 and CDR2 from the germline V gene are SGHTA and FQGNSA. The CDR3 totals 16 residues. The V gene lost 1 base and the J gene lost 0 bases, with 10 bases spanning the gap. The CDR3, as DNA: TGTGCCAGCAGCTTAGTAGCGGGCCTTAGCAATCAGCCCCAGCATTTT. Encoded protein: CASSLVAGLSNQPQHF.

CDR3 amino acids: CASSFQGQYNSPLHF. The CDR3 bases are TGTGCCAGCAGCTTCCAGGGACAGTATAATTCACCCCTCCACTTT. The chain couples TRBV5-6 to TRBJ1-6, with 7 bases that match TRBD1. Germline CDR1 SGHDT, CDR2 YYEEEE. V was pared by 2 bases and J by 4 bases, with 3 bases of the junction left unmatched. The CDR3 totals 15 residues.

The V gene is TRBV27, the J gene TRBJ2-7, with 7 bases that match TRBD1. V shed 5 bases and J 2 bases; nucleotides not matched to a gene: 6. Germline CDR1 and CDR2: MNHEY and SMNVEV (reference sequence). This CDR3 is 14 amino acids long. As DNA, the CDR3 is TGTGCCAGCAGTCGCTCCGGGACAGCCTACGAGCAGTACTTC. Translated: CASSRSGTAYEQYF.

This clone showed up just a few times. The genes are TRBV10-3 and TRBJ1-6; 9 positions agree with TRBD1. The germline V gene has CDR1 ENHRY and CDR2 SYGVKD. The CDR3 sequence is 17 residues long. With V trimmed by 10 bases and J by 8 bases, 18 bases remained unmatched. DNA for the CDR3: TGTGCCAAATACACACCGGGACAGGGAGGTCGTGATTCACCCCTCCACTTT. It yields the protein CAKYTPGQGGRDSPLHF.

The gene calls are TRBV10-3 and TRBJ2-7, with 9 bases lining up with TRBD1. The trim removed 6 bases at V and 4 bases at J, leaving 10 bases unmatched. This CDR3 region has 15 residues. CDR1 is ENHRY and CDR2 is SYGVKD in the germline V gene. This CDR3 reads CAIREDRGLSYEQYF. The CDR3 DNA reads TGTGCCATCAGGGAGGACAGGGGTTTATCATACGAGCAGTACTTC.

The genes are TRBV6-5 and TRBJ2-3, with D perhaps TRBD1 (7 bases). Germline values: CDR1 MNHEY, CDR2 SVGAGI. CDR3 size: 15 residues. Trimming shortened V by 6 bases and J by 8 bases, and 21 bases separated the two germline ends. The CDR3 nucleotides are TGTGCCAGCAGACCTCGCTTGAGACAGGGAGGTACGCAGTATTTT. It is translated as CASRPRLRQGGTQYF.

V gene TRBV7-9 combines with J gene TRBJ1-5, with unresolved D. This CDR3 contains 13 residues. Trimming stripped 1 base from V and 5 bases from J, with 6 bases between. The germline V gene has CDR1 SEHNR and CDR2 FQNEAQ (reference sequence). The CDR3 DNA reads as TGTGCCAGCAGCTTAGACTCATATCAGCCCCAGCATTTT. Protein: CASSLDSYQPQHF.

Concerning this clone itself: Additional DNA sequences in this sample encode the identical CDR3. The chain has TRBV19 and TRBJ2-7; D might be TRBD2 (7 bases). This CDR3 contains 14 residues. Deletions cut 2 bases from V and 4 bases from J, with 12 bases between. The germline gives CDR1 LNHDA, CDR2 SQIVND (reference sequence). This chain's CDR3 is CASSISGGAYEQYF. For the CDR3, the DNA is TGTGCCAGTAGTATAAGTGGGGGGGCTTACGAGCAGTACTTC. The whole variable domain, filled in from reference TRBV19 and TRBJ2-7, reads DGGITQSPKYLFRKEGQNVTLSCEQNLNHDAMYWYRQDPGQGLRLIYYSQIVNDFQKGDIAEGYSVSREKKESFPLTVTSAQKNPTAFYLCASSISGGAYEQYFGPGTRLTVT.

The V call is TRBV29-1, the J call TRBJ1-1; D gene ambiguous. This CDR3 region has 14 residues. The V end was cut by 4 bases, the J end by 7 bases, with 19 bases between. Germline V gene data show CDR1 as SQVTM and CDR2 as ANQGSEA. In nucleotides, the CDR3 is TGCAGCGTTGCCTTGCAGACGCGGCGTGGTGAAGCTTTCTTT. It is translated as CSVALQTRRGEAFF.

This clone was counted between two and nine times. The V gene is TRBV5-8, the J gene TRBJ1-1; D call uncertain. Deletions cut 1 base from V and 0 bases from J, with 7 bases between. The CDR3 loop spans 14 amino acids. CDR1 and CDR2 (germline): SGHTS, YDEGEE. Here the CDR3 DNA reads TGTGCCAGCAGCTTGACAGTACTGAACACTGAAGCTTTCTTT. Translated, it gives CASSLTVLNTEAFF.

V usage is TRBV5-4 and J usage is TRBJ1-2, with 8 bases matching TRBD1. The CDR3 loop spans 13 amino acids. Trimming took 4 bases from V and 8 from J; bases not matched to a gene: 7. Germline CDR1 is SGHNT and CDR2 is YYREEE (reference sequence). In DNA form, the CDR3 reads TGTGCCAGCAGCCTGGACAGGGAGAGGGGCTACACCTTC. Amino acid sequence: CASSLDRERGYTF. The complete variable domain, with remaining parts taken from reference TRBV5-4 and TRBJ1-2, reads ETGVTQSPTHLIKTRGQQVTLRCSSQSGHNTVSWYQQALGQGPQFIFQYYREEENGRGNFPPRFSGLQFPNYSSELNVNALELDDSALYLCASSLDRERGYTFGSGTRLTVV.

The CDR3 DNA sequence: TGTGCCAGCAGTTTGGGGGGGCACACTGAAGCTTTCTTT. This translates into CASSLGGHTEAFF. The V gene is TRBV12-3 or TRBV12-4, the J gene TRBJ1-1; D might be TRBD1 (6 bases). This CDR3 has 13 amino acids. Trimming left V 3 bases short and J 3 bases short, with 8 bases between.

The chain is built from TRBV11-2 and TRBJ2-2, with a tentative D call TRBD1 (6 bases). Trimming took off 5 bases at V and 5 bases at J, with 9 bases between the two ends. CDR3 length: 13 residues. Germline V CDR1 and CDR2: SGHAT, FQNNGV. CDR3 amino acids: CASSQTGTGELFF. The CDR3, as DNA: TGTGCCAGCAGCCAAACAGGGACCGGGGAGCTGTTTTTT.

The CDR3 loop reads CASSDDSYGYTF. The DNA for the CDR3 is TGTGCCAGCAGTGATGACAGCTATGGCTACACCTTC. The chain couples TRBV2 to TRBJ1-2, with D possibly matching TRBD1 (5 bases). V was clipped by 3 bases and J by 4 bases, with 6 bases between them. This CDR3 region has 12 residues. Germline CDR1 SNHLY, CDR2 FYNNEI.

The chain employs TRBV10-2 and TRBJ2-3; TRBD2 agrees at 7 bases. This CDR3 region has 14 residues. In germline, CDR1 is WSHSY, CDR2 SAAADI. V shed 8 bases, J shed 5 bases, and the junction held 10 bases outside the gene matches. DNA of the CDR3: TGCGCCAGCGGACTAGTTTTTCCCGGAGATACGCAGTATTTT. This codes for CASGLVFPGDTQYF.

The CDR3 protein is CASSDTTGAVYGYTF. CDR3 bases: TGTGCCAGCAGTGACACAACAGGGGCCGTCTATGGCTACACCTTC. This chain links TRBV6-1 with TRBJ1-2; 7 nucleotides line up with TRBD1. The V gene end was trimmed by 3 bases and the J gene end by 4 bases; junction bases not matched to a gene: 8. From germline, CDR1 is MNHNS and CDR2 SASEGT. The CDR3 consists of 15 residues.

V is TRBV6-1 and J is TRBJ1-4; a possible D gene is TRBD1 (5 bases). The CDR3 consists of 16 residues. Germline V gene sequence: CDR1 MNHNS, CDR2 SASEGT. Trimming left V 2 bases short and J 4 bases short, with 14 bases between. DNA of the CDR3: TGTGCCAGCAGTGAAAGGTCAGGCGGGGGTAATGAAAAACTGTTTTTT. Its protein is CASSERSGGGNEKLFF.

This clone has a handful of counts. The V gene is TRBV5-4, the J gene TRBJ2-2; D may be TRBD1 (6 bases). Germline assignment: CDR1 SGHNT and CDR2 YYREEE (reference sequence). Trimming removed 3 bases at V and 4 bases at J, with 13 bases between. The CDR3 is 15 amino acids. The CDR3 nucleotides are TGTGCCAGCAGCTCAGGGGTGAGGGGCACCGGGGAGCTGTTTTTT. This translates into CASSSGVRGTGELFF.

The rearrangement uses TRBV19 and TRBJ1-2; D gene uncertain. The CDR3 is made up of 13 amino acids. The germline V gene has CDR1 LNHDA and CDR2 SQIVND (reference sequence). V was clipped by 7 bases and J by 5 bases, with 14 bases between them. The CDR3: CASNLGGLYGYTF. CDR3 nucleotides: TGTGCCAGTAACCTCGGAGGACTATATGGCTACACCTTC.

This rearrangement joins TRBV6-5 to TRBJ2-1; TRBD2 is a possible D gene (5 bases). CDR1 is MNHEY, CDR2 SVGAGI, per germline. The length of the CDR3 is 14 residues. Between the trimmed V and J ends, which lost 10 bases and 8 bases, there was a span of 21 bases. The CDR3 spells CAIHPFKTGDEQFF. DNA of the CDR3: TGTGCCATCCACCCCTTCAAAACCGGGGATGAGCAGTTCTTC.

V is TRBV27 and J is TRBJ1-3; D gene uncertain. The CDR3 loop spans 13 amino acids. With 0 bases removed from V and 4 bases from J, the gap between germline ends came to 4 bases. Germline V gives CDR1 MNHEY, CDR2 SMNVEV (reference sequence). CDR3 coding DNA: TGTGCCAGCAGTTTATCCGAGGGAAACACCATATATTTT. This sequence encodes CASSLSEGNTIYF.

The chain has TRBV10-2 and TRBJ1-4; possible D gene TRBD1, 5 bases. The CDR3 contains 15 residues. Trimming stripped 3 bases from V and 4 bases from J, with 12 bases between. Germline assignment: CDR1 WSHSY and CDR2 SAAADI. The CDR3 protein is CASSDAQTDNEKLFF. As DNA, the CDR3 is TGCGCCAGCAGTGATGCCCAGACAGATAATGAAAAACTGTTTTTT.

The chain carries TRBV7-9 and TRBJ1-2, with D hard to call. Germline CDR1 is SEHNR and CDR2 is FQNEAQ (reference sequence). The CDR3 is 13 residues long. With 3 bases removed from V and 8 bases from J, the gap between germline ends came to 13 bases. The chain's CDR3 is CASSLSGPGGYTF. Written as DNA, the CDR3 is TGTGCCAGCAGCTTGTCCGGGCCGGGAGGCTACACCTTC.

This chain joins TRBV10-1 and TRBJ1-5; no reliable D call. The V and J ends lost 2 bases and 7 bases respectively, with 6 bases between them. In germline, CDR1 is WNHNN, CDR2 SYGVQD (reference sequence). The CDR3 contains 12 residues. The CDR3 bases are TGCGCCAGCAGTGAGCCGGAGCAGCCCCAGCATTTT. Its protein is CASSEPEQPQHF.

The chain carries TRBV4-1 and TRBJ1-5, with D hard to call. V was trimmed by 1 base and J by 6 bases, leaving 10 bases between them. Germline-derived CDR1 and CDR2 are MGHRA and YSYEKL. This CDR3 spans 14 amino acids. CDR3 nucleotides: TGCGCCAGCAGCCAAGGGGGAGGTGGTCAGCCCCAGCATTTT. Translated: CASSQGGGGQPQHF.

This CDR3 is CASSVLETGPQYF. CDR3 DNA: TGTGCCAGCAGTGTTTTGGAGACAGGCCCGCAGTATTTT. The genes are TRBV6-4 and TRBJ2-3; possibly TRBD1 for D (6 bases). Per germline, CDR1 MRHNA and CDR2 SNTAGT. V lost 4 bases and J 10 bases, leaving 15 bases between the germline ends. This CDR3 is 13 amino acids long.